These 14 T cell receptor beta chains were all obtained from the same sample, sequenced in a study of regulatory T cells in long-lasting Graves disease. In building TCR beta libraries, iRepertoire HTBI primers were used together with Arm-PCR of CDR3 regions. MiXCR was run by TCRdb on the multiplex PCR reads, yielding one entry per CDR3 protein. This table has 250,000 to 400,000 distinct CDR3 sequences, under 20% appearing once. Time point specified: newly diagnosed GD, antithyroid drugs for less than 3 months. PBMCs were the source of the RNA used for TCR sequencing. The source was peripheral blood mononuclear cells (PBMCs), collected at new diagnosis, from a patient treated with antithyroid drugs. These receptors all come from a female donor with Graves disease.

This clonotype was seen many times. This chain links TRBV28 with TRBJ2-3, with 9 positions matching TRBD1. Germline V lookup: CDR1 MDHEN, CDR2 SYDVKM. J gave up 6 bases and V 2 bases, and 6 bases lay outside the gene matches. There are 15 residues in the CDR3. CDR3 sequence reads: CASSLMGTGMDTQYF. The CDR3 DNA follows: TGTGCCAGCAGTTTAATGGGGACAGGGATGGATACGCAGTATTTT.

This clonotype showed up many times. This chain uses TRBV7-4 with TRBJ1-4; TRBD1 is a possible D gene (6 bases). V gave up 6 bases and J gave up 4 bases, with 21 bases separating them. The CDR3 covers 17 residues. The germline V gene has CDR1 SGHVT and CDR2 SQSDAQ. This CDR3 reads CASRIRDNKGGNEKLFF. The CDR3 DNA reads as TGTGCCAGCAGGATCCGGGACAACAAGGGGGGTAATGAAAAACTGTTTTTT.

This chain's CDR3 is CASSPVDSRSYEQYF. CDR3 sequence (DNA): TGTGCCAGCTCACCGGTGGATAGCAGGTCCTACGAGCAGTACTTC. This chain uses TRBV18 with TRBJ2-7, with D hard to call. Germline values: CDR1 KGHSH, CDR2 LQKENI. The CDR3 has 15 amino acids. V was cut by 3 bases and J by 1 base, with 13 bases left in between.

The chain is built from TRBV11-3 and TRBJ2-7; D possibly corresponds to TRBD1 (5 bases). The CDR3 is 14 amino acids. Germline V CDR1 and CDR2: SGHNT, YENEEA. The V and J ends lost 0 bases and 0 bases respectively, with 6 bases between them. The CDR3 DNA follows: TGTGCCAGCAGCTTAGATGACAGCTCCTACGAGCAGTACTTC. Protein: CASSLDDSSYEQYF. Complete variable domain (other parts from reference TRBV11-3 and TRBJ2-7): EAGVVQSPRYKIIEKKQPVAFWCNPISGHNTLYWYLQNLGQGPELLIRYENEEAVDDSQLPKDRFSAERLKGVDSTLKIQPAELGDSAVYLCASSLDDSSYEQYFGPGTRLTVT.

This clonotype was seen ten or more times. This chain joins TRBV6-1 and TRBJ2-7; D is unresolved. The CDR3 has 13 amino acids. Trimming removed 7 bases at V and 3 bases at J, with 13 bases between. The germline CDR1 and CDR2 sequences are MNHNS and SASEGT. This CDR3 reads CASNRDRFYEQYF. CDR3 coding DNA: TGTGCCAGCAATAGGGATAGATTCTACGAGCAGTACTTC.

The chain combines TRBV7-9 with TRBJ2-4, with 8 bases identical to TRBD2. Germline lookup yields CDR1 SEHNR and CDR2 FQNEAQ (reference sequence). V gave up 5 bases and J gave up 2 bases; unmatched junction bases: 2. The CDR3 is made up of 14 amino acids. As DNA, the CDR3 is TGTGCCAGCAGCCCTAGCGGGTCCAAAAACATTCAGTACTTC. Translating gives CASSPSGSKNIQYF.

This clonotype was seen many times. The chain combines TRBV5-4 with TRBJ2-2; maybe TRBD2 (6 bases). V dropped 1 base and J dropped 5 bases, with 12 bases sitting between them. From germline, CDR1 is SGHNT and CDR2 YYREEE (reference sequence). The CDR3 is 15 amino acids. The CDR3 DNA reads as TGTGCCAGCAGCTTGAATCTTGCGGGGACCGGGGAGCTGTTTTTT. It codes for CASSLNLAGTGELFF.

This clonotype was seen only once. This may be a read error, as it is one base from a much larger clone. CDR3: CATSDFSQTRTYNEQFF. In DNA, the CDR3 is TGTGCCACCAGTGATTTTTCCCAGACACGTACCTACAATGAGCAGTTCTTC. The rearrangement links TRBV24-1 to TRBJ2-1, with D unresolved. V was clipped by 1 base and J by 2 bases, with 14 bases between them. The CDR3 runs 17 residues. In germline, CDR1 is KGHDR, CDR2 SFDVKD.

The table lists this clonotype with a few counts. The genes are TRBV12-3 or TRBV12-4 and TRBJ1-2; D perhaps matches TRBD1 (6 bases). The ends were cut back, 6 bases at V and 6 bases at J, with 17 bases in the middle. The CDR3 is made up of 14 amino acids. CDR3 in amino acids: CASSYLGGADGYTF. The CDR3 nucleotides read TGTGCCAGCAGCTATCTTGGGGGCGCAGATGGCTACACCTTC.

The chain has TRBV20-1 and TRBJ2-2; perhaps TRBD2 as D (5 bases). Looked up from germline, CDR1 is DFQATT and CDR2 is SNEGSKA (reference sequence). CDR3 length: 14 amino acids. The ends were cut back, 0 bases at V and 6 bases at J, with 11 bases in the middle. Here the CDR3 DNA reads TGCAGTGCTAGAGATCTTCGGGGTGCCGGGGAGCTGTTTTTT. Protein sequence: CSARDLRGAGELFF.

The chain is built from TRBV6-1 and TRBJ2-2; tentatively, D is TRBD2 (5 bases). Germline CDR1 is MNHNS and CDR2 is SASEGT. The CDR3 covers 16 residues. The V gene lost 0 bases and the J gene lost 4 bases, with 12 bases spanning the gap. The CDR3 nucleotides read TGTGCCAGCAGTGAAGCGGGAGCCCCAACCACCGGGGAGCTGTTTTTT. It encodes CASSEAGAPTTGELFF.

This clonotype was found many times. The V call is TRBV27, the J call TRBJ2-2, with 9 bases fitting TRBD2. With V trimmed by 5 bases and J by 6 bases, 10 bases remained unmatched. There are 16 residues in the CDR3. Germline V gives CDR1 MNHEY, CDR2 SMNVEV (reference sequence). CDR3 coding DNA: TGTGCCAGCAGTCGCGCCGGGACTAGCACTCCCGGGGAGCTGTTTTTT. This encodes CASSRAGTSTPGELFF.

V is TRBV29-1 and J is TRBJ1-1; D uncertain. CDR1 is SQVTM and CDR2 is ANQGSEA in the germline V gene. The length of the CDR3 is 10 residues. The ends were cut back, 7 bases at V and 10 bases at J, with 13 bases in the middle. The DNA for the CDR3 is TGCAGCGCCGGATCCGACGGAGCTTTCTTT. Amino acid sequence: CSAGSDGAFF.

In its sample, this clonotype was seen many times. CDR3 DNA: TGTGCCAGCAGCTTCCGGCTAGCGGGAGGGCCGCGGTCAGATACGCAGTATTTT. Its translation: CASSFRLAGGPRSDTQYF. This rearrangement joins TRBV11-2 to TRBJ2-3; 12 bases align to TRBD2. Trimming at V came to 3 bases and at J to 4 bases, leaving 11 bases not matched to a gene. The CDR3 has 18 amino acids. Germline loops: CDR1 SGHAT, CDR2 FQNNGV.